Following are 17 T cell receptor beta chains from one sample sequenced in a study of PD-1 blockade in classical Hodgkin lymphoma. Sequencing used immunoSEQ multiplex PCR; TCRdb keeps in-frame clones, though not all of them. The sample contains around 30,000 clones, roughly nine tenths of which appear only once. Documented time point: newly diagnosed, previously untreated cHL patient sample. Material for sequencing was peripheral blood mononuclear cells (PBMCs). These receptors were obtained from a human donor with classical Hodgkin lymphoma.

This rearrangement joins TRBV2 to TRBJ2-7; possibly TRBD1 or TRBD2 for D (6 bases each). The V end lost 3 bases, the J end lost 1 base, and 10 bases lay between the germline ends. Per germline, CDR1 SNHLY and CDR2 FYNNEI. The CDR3 has 14 amino acids. CDR3 DNA: TGTGCCAGCAGTGACCCGGGGGCATCCTACGAGCAGTACTTC. Translated: CASSDPGASYEQYF.

V gene TRBV9 combines with J gene TRBJ2-1; perhaps D is TRBD1 or TRBD2 (5 bases each). Germline loops: CDR1 SGDLS, CDR2 YYNGEE. V lost 0 bases to trimming and J lost 9 bases, with 13 bases between them. The CDR3 runs 14 residues. Here the CDR3 reads CASSVDPQEVEQFF. CDR3 coding DNA: TGTGCCAGCAGCGTAGATCCACAGGAGGTTGAGCAGTTCTTC.

This chain joins TRBV11-1 and TRBJ2-7; D call uncertain. The CDR3 is 15 amino acids. V dropped 2 bases and J dropped 6 bases, with 17 bases sitting between them. Per germline, CDR1 SGHAT and CDR2 FQDESV (reference sequence). The CDR3 DNA is TGTGCCAGCAGCTTAACTCCGGACCCCGGTCGCGAGCAGTACTTC. It is translated as CASSLTPDPGREQYF.

The chain recombines TRBV9 with TRBJ2-2, with 10 bases identical to TRBD2. CDR1 is SGDLS and CDR2 is YYNGEE in the germline V gene. This CDR3 is 14 amino acids long. V lost 3 bases and J lost 5; bases outside the gene matches: 1. The DNA of the CDR3 is TGTGCCAGCAGCGGTAGCGGGAGGACCGGGGAGCTGTTTTTT. Encoded protein: CASSGSGRTGELFF.

The rearrangement links TRBV27 to TRBJ2-7; 7 positions agree with TRBD1. The V gene end was trimmed by 2 bases and the J gene end by 11 bases; junction bases not matched to a gene: 24. The CDR3 is 18 residues long. The germline V gene has CDR1 MNHEY and CDR2 SMNVEV (reference sequence). In nucleotides, the CDR3 is TGTGCCAGCAGTTTAAGGGCTCGAGGGGGCTTTTTTCCTACGAGGGAGTACTTC. As protein: CASSLRARGGFFPTREYF.

The V gene is TRBV7-8, the J gene TRBJ1-1, with D possibly matching TRBD1 (5 bases). The CDR3 runs to 16 residues. CDR1 is SGHVS, CDR2 FQNEAQ, per germline. V lost 4 bases to trimming and J lost 6 bases, with 21 bases between them. CDR3 DNA: TGTGCCAGCAGCTCCCCTAGAAGGGGTAGGGGCCCTGAAGCTTTCTTT. This codes for CASSSPRRGRGPEAFF.

The V call is TRBV4-3, the J call TRBJ2-7; D is ambiguous. Per the germline V gene, CDR1 is LGHNA and CDR2 is YSLEER. V lost 1 base to trimming and J lost 1 base, with 5 bases between them. This CDR3 is 13 amino acids long. CDR3 loop: CASSQGRSYEQYF. CDR3 coding DNA: TGCGCCAGCAGCCAAGGTCGATCCTACGAGCAGTACTTC.

The chain couples TRBV14 to TRBJ2-5; possibly TRBD1 for D (6 bases). Looked up from germline, CDR1 is SGHDN and CDR2 is FVKESK. The CDR3 runs to 14 residues. Trimming removed 1 base from V and 5 bases from J, with 11 bases in between. The CDR3: CASSQGTGLETQYF. In DNA form, the CDR3 reads TGTGCCAGCAGCCAAGGAACAGGGTTGGAGACCCAGTACTTC. Together with reference TRBV14 and TRBJ2-5, the CDR3 gives the full variable domain: EAGVTQFPSHSVIEKGQTVTLRCDPISGHDNLYWYRRVMGKEIKFLLHFVKESKQDESGMPNNRFLAERTGGTYSTLKVQPAELEDSGVYFCASSQGTGLETQYFGPGTRLLVL.

This chain joins TRBV28 and TRBJ2-3, with TRBD2 matching 8 bases. This CDR3 is built from 16 residues. The ends lost 4 bases at V and 5 bases at J; junction bases unmatched: 11. The germline V gene has CDR1 MDHEN and CDR2 SYDVKM. DNA of the CDR3: TGTGCCAGCAGTTCCCCCGGTAGCGGGAAGAGAGATACGCAGTATTTT. This translates into CASSSPGSGKRDTQYF.

The chain uses TRBV7-2 and TRBJ1-4; 7 bases agree with TRBD1. CDR3 length equals 15 residues. Unmatched junction bases numbered 5, after V lost 1 base and J lost 6 bases. Germline loops: CDR1 SGHTA, CDR2 FQGNSA. CDR3 amino acids: CASSLVQGVDEKLFF. The CDR3 DNA sequence: TGTGCCAGCAGCTTAGTTCAGGGGGTGGATGAAAAACTGTTTTTT.

The genes are TRBV7-2 and TRBJ2-3; no clear D. The V end lost 4 bases, the J end lost 5 bases, and 16 bases lay between the germline ends. Per the germline V gene, CDR1 is SGHTA and CDR2 is FQGNSA. The CDR3 has 15 residues. The CDR3 sequence is CASSSRRASVDTQYF. Here the CDR3 DNA reads TGTGCCAGCAGCTCCAGAAGGGCCTCGGTAGATACGCAGTATTTT.

This clone occurred a few times. The chain links TRBV6-1 to TRBJ2-7, with TRBD1 matching over 10 bases. Per germline, CDR1 MNHNS and CDR2 SASEGT. V shed 6 bases, J shed 7 bases, and the junction held 9 bases outside the gene matches. The CDR3 loop spans 14 amino acids. Here the CDR3 DNA reads TGTGCCAGCAGCGGGGACAGGGGAGTACAAGAGCAGTACTTC. It translates to CASSGDRGVQEQYF.

V gene TRBV11-2 combines with J gene TRBJ2-2; D gene ambiguous. The ends were cut back, 5 bases at V and 6 bases at J, with 10 bases in the middle. The germline CDR1 and CDR2 sequences are SGHAT and FQNNGV. The CDR3 length is 13 residues. Here the CDR3 reads CASSIGEAGELFF. The CDR3 region has the DNA TGTGCCAGCAGCATTGGAGAGGCCGGGGAGCTGTTTTTT.

The V call is TRBV5-1, the J call TRBJ2-1; D gene ambiguous. The germline gives CDR1 SGHRS, CDR2 YFSETQ. V lost 0 bases, J lost 0 bases, and 10 bases lay in between. The CDR3 sequence is 16 residues long. In DNA, the CDR3 is TGCGCCAGCAGCTTGGCCGGGCGGAGCTCCTACAATGAGCAGTTCTTC. This codes for CASSLAGRSSYNEQFF.

J is TRBJ1-1 and V is TRBV29-1; possibly TRBD1 for D (6 bases). The CDR3 length is 12 residues. The germline V gene has CDR1 SQVTM and CDR2 ANQGSEA. Between the trimmed V and J ends, which lost 3 bases and 5 bases, there was a span of 10 bases. CDR3 DNA sequence: TGCAGCGTTGAGGGGGCAGGAACTGAAGCTTTCTTT. This codes for CSVEGAGTEAFF.

The gene calls are TRBV27 and TRBJ1-5; possibly TRBD1 for D (5 bases). With 3 bases removed from V and 3 bases from J, the gap between germline ends came to 12 bases. The CDR3 runs 15 residues. Germline V gives CDR1 MNHEY, CDR2 SMNVEV (reference sequence). The CDR3 DNA reads as TGTGCCAGCAGTTTGAAGCCAGGGTCCAATCAGCCCCAGCATTTT. It is translated as CASSLKPGSNQPQHF.

The chain is built from TRBV9 and TRBJ2-6; no reliable D call. Trimming removed 6 bases from V and 1 base from J, with 11 bases in between. CDR3 length: 15 amino acids. CDR1 is SGDLS, CDR2 YYNGEE, per germline. The CDR3 bases are TGTGCCAGCACCCTTACATTATCTGGGGCCAACGTCCTGACTTTC. It yields the protein CASTLTLSGANVLTF.